The T cell receptor beta chain under discussion was sequenced for a study of regulatory T cells in long-lasting Graves disease. The sample holds many counts of this clonotype. The CDR3 is made up of 14 amino acids. Per the germline V gene, CDR1 is MNHEY and CDR2 is SMNVEV (reference sequence). The V end lost 5 bases, the J end lost 4 bases, and 14 bases lay between the germline ends. TCR beta libraries were built with iRepertoire HTBI primers and Arm-PCR of CDR3 regions. MiXCR, run by TCRdb on the multiplex PCR reads, gives a single entry per CDR3 protein. This table holds hundreds of thousands of distinct CDR3 sequences, roughly 20% found once. Time point noted: persistent/refractory GD, antithyroid drugs over 5 years with positive TRAb. After RNA was extracted from PBMCs, the TCR library was made from it.

The chain has TRBV27 and TRBJ1-1, with TRBD1 as a possible D gene (5 bases). The specimen was peripheral blood mononuclear cells (PBMCs), collected when the disease was refractory, from a patient treated with antithyroid drugs. The sequence came from a female donor with Graves disease. CDR3 sequence reads: CASSGQGSGTEAFF. CDR3 in DNA: TGTGCCAGCAGTGGCCAGGGTTCTGGCACTGAAGCTTTCTTT.